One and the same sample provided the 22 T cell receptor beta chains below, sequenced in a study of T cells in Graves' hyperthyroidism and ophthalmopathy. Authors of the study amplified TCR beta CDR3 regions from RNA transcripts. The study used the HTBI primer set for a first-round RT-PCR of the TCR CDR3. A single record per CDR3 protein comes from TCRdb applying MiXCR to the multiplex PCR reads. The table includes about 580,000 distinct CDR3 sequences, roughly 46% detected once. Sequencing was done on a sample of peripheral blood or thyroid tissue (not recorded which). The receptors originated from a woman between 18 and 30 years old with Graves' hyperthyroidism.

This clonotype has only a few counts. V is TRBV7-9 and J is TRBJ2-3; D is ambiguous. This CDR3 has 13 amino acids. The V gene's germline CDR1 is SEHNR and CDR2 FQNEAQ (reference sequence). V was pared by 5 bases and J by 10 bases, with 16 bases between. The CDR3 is CASSPNTADAQYF. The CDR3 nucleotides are TGTGCCAGCAGCCCAAACACTGCCGATGCGCAGTATTTT. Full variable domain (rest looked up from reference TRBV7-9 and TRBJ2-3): DTGVSQNPRHKITKRGQNVTFRCDPISEHNRLYWYRQTLGQGPEFLTYFQNEAQLEKSRLLSDRFSAERPKGSFSTLEIQRTEQGDSAMYLCASSPNTADAQYFGPGTRLTVL.

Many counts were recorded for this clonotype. CDR3 coding DNA: TGTGCCAGCAGGCAGGGGTCTGGAAACACCATATATTTT. Its protein is CASRQGSGNTIYF. This rearrangement joins TRBV7-6 to TRBJ1-3; D possibly corresponds to TRBD1 (6 bases). V was shortened by 6 bases and J by 1 base, with 7 bases between the two germline ends. The germline V gene has CDR1 SGHVS and CDR2 FNYEAQ. The CDR3 is 13 amino acids.

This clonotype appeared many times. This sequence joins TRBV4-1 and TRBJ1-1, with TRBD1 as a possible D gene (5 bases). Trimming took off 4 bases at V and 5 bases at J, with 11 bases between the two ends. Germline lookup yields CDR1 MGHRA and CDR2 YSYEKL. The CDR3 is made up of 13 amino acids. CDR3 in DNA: TGCGCCAGCAGCCTCGGGGGGAAAACTGAAGCTTTCTTT. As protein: CASSLGGKTEAFF.

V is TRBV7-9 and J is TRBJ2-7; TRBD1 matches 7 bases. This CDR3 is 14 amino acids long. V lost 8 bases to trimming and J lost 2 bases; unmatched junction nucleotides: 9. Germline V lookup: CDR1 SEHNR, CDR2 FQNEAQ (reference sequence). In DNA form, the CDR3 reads TGTGCCAGCTCACCCGGGACAGTTCCCTACGAGCAGTACTTC. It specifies CASSPGTVPYEQYF.

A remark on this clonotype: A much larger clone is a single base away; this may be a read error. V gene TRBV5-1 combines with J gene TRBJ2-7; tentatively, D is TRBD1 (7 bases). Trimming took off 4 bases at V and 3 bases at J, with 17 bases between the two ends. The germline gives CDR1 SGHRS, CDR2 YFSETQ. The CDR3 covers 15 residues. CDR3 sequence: CASSGGTAIVYEQYF. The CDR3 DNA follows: TGCGCCAGCAGCGGAGGGACAGCGATTGTCTACGAGCAGTACTTC. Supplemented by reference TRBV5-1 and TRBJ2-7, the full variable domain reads KAGVTQTPRYLIKTRGQQVTLSCSPISGHRSVSWYQQTPGQGLQFLFEYFSETQRNKGNFPGRFSGRQFSNSRSEMNVSTLELGDSALYLCASSGGTAIVYEQYFGPGTRLTVT.

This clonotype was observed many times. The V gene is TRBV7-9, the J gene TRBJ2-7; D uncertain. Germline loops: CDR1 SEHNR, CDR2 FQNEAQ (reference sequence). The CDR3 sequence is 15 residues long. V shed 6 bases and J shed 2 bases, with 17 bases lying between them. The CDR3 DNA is TGTGCCAGCAGGCCTCCTAGGGCAGATACCTACGAGCAGTACTTC. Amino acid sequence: CASRPPRADTYEQYF.

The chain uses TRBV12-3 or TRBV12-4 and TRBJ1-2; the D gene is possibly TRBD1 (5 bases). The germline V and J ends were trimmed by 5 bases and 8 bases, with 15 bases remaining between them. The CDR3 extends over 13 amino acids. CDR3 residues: CASSAGTVKGYTF. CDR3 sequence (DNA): TGTGCCAGCAGTGCTGGGACGGTGAAAGGCTACACCTTC.

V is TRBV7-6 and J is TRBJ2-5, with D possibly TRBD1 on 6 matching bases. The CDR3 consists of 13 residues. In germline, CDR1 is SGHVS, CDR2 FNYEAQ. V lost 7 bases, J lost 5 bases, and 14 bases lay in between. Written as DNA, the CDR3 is TGTGCCAGCACCCAAGGGGGAACGGAGACCCAGTACTTC. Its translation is CASTQGGTETQYF.

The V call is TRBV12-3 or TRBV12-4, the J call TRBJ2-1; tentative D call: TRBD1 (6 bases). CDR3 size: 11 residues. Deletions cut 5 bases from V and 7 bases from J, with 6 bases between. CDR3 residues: CASSDRNEQFF. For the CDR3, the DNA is TGTGCCAGCAGTGACAGGAATGAGCAGTTCTTC.

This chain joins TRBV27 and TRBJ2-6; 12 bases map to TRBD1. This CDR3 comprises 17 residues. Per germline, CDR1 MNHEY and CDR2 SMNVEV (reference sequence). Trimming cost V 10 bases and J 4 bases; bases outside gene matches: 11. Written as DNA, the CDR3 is TGTGCCACCTTTGGGGGACAGGGGGCGTCCGGGGCCAACGTCCTGACTTTC. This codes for CATFGGQGASGANVLTF.

The CDR3 loop is CASKDRGQETQYF. CDR3 nucleotide sequence: TGCGCCAGTAAGGACAGGGGGCAGGAGACCCAGTACTTC. This chain connects TRBV10-1 to TRBJ2-5; 11 bases align to TRBD1. The V gene's germline CDR1 is WNHNN and CDR2 SYGVQD (reference sequence). The CDR3 is 13 amino acids. V lost 9 bases and J lost 5; bases outside the gene matches: 5.

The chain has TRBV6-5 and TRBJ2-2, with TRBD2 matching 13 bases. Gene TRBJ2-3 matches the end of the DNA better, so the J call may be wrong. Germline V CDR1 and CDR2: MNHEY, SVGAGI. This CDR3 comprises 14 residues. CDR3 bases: TGTGCCAGCAGCACTAGCGGGAGGGCCGGGACGCAGTATTTT. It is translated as CASSTSGRAGTQYF.

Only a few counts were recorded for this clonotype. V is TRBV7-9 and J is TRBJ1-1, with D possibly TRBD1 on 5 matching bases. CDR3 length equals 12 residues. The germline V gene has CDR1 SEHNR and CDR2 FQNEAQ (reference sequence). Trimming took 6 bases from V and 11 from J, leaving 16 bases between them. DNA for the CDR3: TGTGCCAGCAGTCCTCCTTGGGGGGAGGCTTTCTTT. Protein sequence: CASSPPWGEAFF.

CDR3 DNA sequence: TGCAGCGTCGGGACTAGAGAGACCCAGTACTTC. Its translation: CSVGTRETQYF. The V call is TRBV29-1, the J call TRBJ2-5, with TRBD2 matching over 8 bases. The V and J ends lost 6 bases and 4 bases, in that order; junction bases with no gene match: 1. CDR1 SQVTM and CDR2 ANQGSEA come from the germline V gene. This CDR3 is built from 11 residues.

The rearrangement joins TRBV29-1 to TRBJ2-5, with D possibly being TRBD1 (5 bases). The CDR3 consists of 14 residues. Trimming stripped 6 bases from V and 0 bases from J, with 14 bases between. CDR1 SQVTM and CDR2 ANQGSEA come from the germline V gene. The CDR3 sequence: CSVDGHSYQETQYF. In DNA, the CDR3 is TGCAGCGTCGATGGACATTCGTACCAAGAGACCCAGTACTTC.

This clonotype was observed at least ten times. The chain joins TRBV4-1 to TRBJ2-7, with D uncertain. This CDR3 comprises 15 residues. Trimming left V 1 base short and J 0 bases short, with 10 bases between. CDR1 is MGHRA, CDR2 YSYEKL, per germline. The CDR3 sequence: CASSQVWLASYEQYF. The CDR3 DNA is TGCGCCAGCAGCCAAGTCTGGTTAGCCTCCTACGAGCAGTACTTC.

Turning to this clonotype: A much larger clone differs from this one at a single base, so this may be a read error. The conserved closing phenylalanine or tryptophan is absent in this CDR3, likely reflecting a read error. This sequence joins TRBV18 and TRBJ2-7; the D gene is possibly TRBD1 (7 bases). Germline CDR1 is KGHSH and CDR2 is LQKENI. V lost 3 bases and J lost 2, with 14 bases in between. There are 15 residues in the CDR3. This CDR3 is CASSPRDRNTYEQYL. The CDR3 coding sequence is TGTGCCAGCTCACCGCGGGACAGAAACACCTACGAGCAGTACCTC.

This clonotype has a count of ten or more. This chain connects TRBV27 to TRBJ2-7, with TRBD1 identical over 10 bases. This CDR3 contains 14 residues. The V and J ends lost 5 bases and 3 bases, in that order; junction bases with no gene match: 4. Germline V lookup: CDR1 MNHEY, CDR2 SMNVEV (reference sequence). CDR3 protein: CASSNGQGVYEQYF. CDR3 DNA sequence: TGTGCCAGCAGTAATGGACAGGGGGTCTACGAGCAGTACTTC.

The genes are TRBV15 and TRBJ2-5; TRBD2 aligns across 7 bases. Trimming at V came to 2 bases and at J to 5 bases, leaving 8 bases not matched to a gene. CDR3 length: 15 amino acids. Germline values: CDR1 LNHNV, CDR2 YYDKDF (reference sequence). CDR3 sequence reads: CATSRPGTTSETQYF. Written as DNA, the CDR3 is TGTGCCACCAGCAGACCCGGGACTACTTCTGAGACCCAGTACTTC.

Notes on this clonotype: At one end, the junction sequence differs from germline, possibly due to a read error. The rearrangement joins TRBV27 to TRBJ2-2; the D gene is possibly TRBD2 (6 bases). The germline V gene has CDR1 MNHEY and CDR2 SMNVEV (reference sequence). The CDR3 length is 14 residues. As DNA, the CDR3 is TGTGCCAGCAGGTGGGACTTATTAACCGGGGGGCTGTTTTTT. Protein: CASRWDLLTGGLFF.

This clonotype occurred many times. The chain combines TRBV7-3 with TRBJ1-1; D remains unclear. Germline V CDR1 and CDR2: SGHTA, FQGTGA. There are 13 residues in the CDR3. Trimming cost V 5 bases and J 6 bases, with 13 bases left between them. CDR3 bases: TGTGCCAGCAGCCCTGTCGGCGGGGCTGAAGCTTTCTTT. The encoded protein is CASSPVGGAEAFF.

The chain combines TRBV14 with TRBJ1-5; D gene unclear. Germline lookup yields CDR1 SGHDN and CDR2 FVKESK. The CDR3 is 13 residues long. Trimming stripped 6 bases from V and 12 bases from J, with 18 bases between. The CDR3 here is CASSRNSNQCQHF. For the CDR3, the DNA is TGTGCCAGCAGTCGGAACAGCAATCAGTGCCAGCATTTT.